This entry lists 10 T cell receptor beta chains sequenced from one sample in a study of blood T cell repertoires in COVID-19. TCRdb's table, derived via immunoSEQ multiplex PCR, lists solely in-frame clones and lacks some. Here the sample spans about 78,000 clones, about 83% being singletons. The specimen was peripheral blood. The receptors were sampled from a man between 50 and 59 years old with acute or convalescent COVID-19.

The V call is TRBV7-2, the J call TRBJ2-2; 7 bases line up with TRBD2. CDR1 and CDR2 from the germline V gene are SGHTA and FQGNSA. V dropped 5 bases and J dropped 6; count of bases not matched to a gene: 12. This CDR3 spans 16 amino acids. The CDR3 nucleotides read TGTGCCAGCAGCCCCCCCCTGCGAGGGAGGGCCGGGGAGCTGTTTTTT. As protein: CASSPPLRGRAGELFF. Filled out from reference TRBV7-2 and TRBJ2-2, the complete variable domain reads GAGVSQSPSNKVTEKGKDVELRCDPISGHTALYWYRQSLGQGLEFLIYFQGNSAPDKSGLPSDRFSAERTGGSVSTLTIQRTQQEDSAVYLCASSPPLRGRAGELFFGEGSRLTVL.

The chain combines TRBV3-1 (or the pseudogene TRBV3-2) with TRBJ1-5; 8 bases match TRBD1. The V gene's germline CDR1 is LGHDT and CDR2 YNNKEL (reference sequence). The J segment lost 7 bases and the V segment lost 3 bases, leaving 5 bases of the junction unmatched. The CDR3 runs 14 residues. CDR3 coding DNA: TGTGCCAGCAGCCAGACAGGGGCTCTGCAGCCCCAGCATTTT. Its protein is CASSQTGALQPQHF.

The chain uses TRBV28 and TRBJ2-7; 8 bases map to TRBD1. The trim removed 0 bases at V and 0 bases at J, leaving 1 base unmatched. The CDR3 is made up of 15 amino acids. Germline V gives CDR1 MDHEN, CDR2 SYDVKM. The CDR3: CASSLWGQDSYEQYF. The DNA for the CDR3 is TGTGCCAGCAGTTTATGGGGACAGGACTCCTACGAGCAGTACTTC. Together with reference TRBV28 and TRBJ2-7, the CDR3 gives the full variable domain: DVKVTQSSRYLVKRTGEKVFLECVQDMDHENMFWYRQDPGLGLRLIYFSYDVKMKEKGDIPEGYSVSREKKERFSLILESASTNQTSMYLCASSLWGQDSYEQYFGPGTRLTVT.

The chain employs TRBV11-2 and TRBJ2-2, with TRBD2 matching over 8 bases. The CDR3 consists of 14 residues. The V and J ends lost 11 bases and 6 bases, in that order; junction bases with no gene match: 11. CDR1 is SGHAT, CDR2 FQNNGV, per germline. The CDR3, as DNA: TGTGCCGCCACGGGGGGGCGGGGGTCCGGGGAGCTGTTTTTT. Translation: CAATGGRGSGELFF.

This clone was seen only once. This CDR3 is also generated by other DNA sequences in the sample. The CDR3 region has the DNA TGTGCCAGCAGTTTATCAGCCAGGGGCACTGAAGCTTTCTTT. Encoded protein: CASSLSARGTEAFF. The chain combines TRBV27 with TRBJ1-1, with D perhaps matching TRBD1 (6 bases). CDR1 and CDR2 from the germline V gene are MNHEY and SMNVEV (reference sequence). The V gene lost 0 bases and the J gene lost 4 bases, with 9 bases spanning the gap. This CDR3 comprises 14 residues.

This clone was seen just once. This rearrangement joins TRBV7-2 to TRBJ2-3; D ambiguous. Per the germline V gene, CDR1 is SGHTA and CDR2 is FQGNSA. The V end lost 1 base, the J end lost 6 bases, and 11 bases lay between the germline ends. The CDR3 consists of 14 residues. The CDR3 region is CASSLELSRDTQYF. The CDR3 DNA is TGTGCCAGCAGCTTAGAATTAAGCCGGGATACGCAGTATTTT.

V usage is TRBV18 and J usage is TRBJ2-7, with 10 bases aligning to TRBD1. The CDR3 is 16 amino acids. After removal of 1 base from V and 0 bases from J, the junction contained 3 bases not matched to a gene. The V gene's germline CDR1 is KGHSH and CDR2 LQKENI. The CDR3 sequence is CASSPRTGGSSYEQYF. CDR3 nucleotides: TGTGCCAGCTCACCACGGACAGGGGGGAGCTCCTACGAGCAGTACTTC.

The V call is TRBV12-5, the J call TRBJ2-7; D might be TRBD2 (5 bases). V dropped 6 bases and J dropped 7 bases, with 19 bases sitting between them. CDR1 is LGHNT, CDR2 FRNRAP, per germline. This CDR3 is built from 14 residues. The CDR3 bases are TGTGCTAGTGGGGGAACTAGGGCCAATGGGGAGCAGTACTTC. Translation: CASGGTRANGEQYF.

V gene TRBV20-1 combines with J gene TRBJ2-2; 8 positions agree with TRBD1. The CDR3 consists of 15 residues. Germline V gives CDR1 DFQATT, CDR2 SNEGSKA (reference sequence). V shed 3 bases and J 3 bases; nucleotides not matched to a gene: 6. The CDR3 DNA sequence: TGCAGTGCTAGTCGTACAGGGGGATACACCGGGGAGCTGTTTTTT. Amino acids: CSASRTGGYTGELFF.

The rearrangement uses TRBV3-1 (or the pseudogene TRBV3-2) and TRBJ1-2, with 11 bases aligning to TRBD1. V gave up 4 bases and J gave up 7 bases; unmatched junction bases: 2. The CDR3 runs 13 residues. The germline CDR1 and CDR2 sequences are LGHDT and YNNKEL (reference sequence). The chain's CDR3 is CASSPGTGGGYTF. The CDR3 DNA follows: TGTGCCAGCAGCCCCGGGACAGGGGGTGGCTACACCTTC.